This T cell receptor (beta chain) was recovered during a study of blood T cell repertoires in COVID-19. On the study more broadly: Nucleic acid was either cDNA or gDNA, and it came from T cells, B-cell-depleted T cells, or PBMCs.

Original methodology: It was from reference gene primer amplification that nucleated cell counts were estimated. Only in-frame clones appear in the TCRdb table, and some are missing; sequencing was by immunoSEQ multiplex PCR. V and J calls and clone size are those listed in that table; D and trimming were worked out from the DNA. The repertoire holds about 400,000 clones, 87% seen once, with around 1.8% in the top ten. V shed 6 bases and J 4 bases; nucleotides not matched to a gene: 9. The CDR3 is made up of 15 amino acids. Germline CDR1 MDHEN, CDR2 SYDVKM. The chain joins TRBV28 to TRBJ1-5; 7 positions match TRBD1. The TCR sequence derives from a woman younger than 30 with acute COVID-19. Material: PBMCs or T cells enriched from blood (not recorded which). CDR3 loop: CASRTWDSSNQPQHF. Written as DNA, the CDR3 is TGTGCCAGCAGAACTTGGGACAGCTCTAATCAGCCCCAGCATTTT.